Below are 6 T cell receptor beta chains sequenced from a single sample in a study of T cell responses to AZD1222 COVID-19 vaccine. The table came from immunoSEQ multiplex PCR; TCRdb's copy has only in-frame clones and leaves some out. This sample has some 150,000 clones, with approximately 89% found just once. The sequenced sample was peripheral blood, obtained on day 0 of AZD1222 vaccination. The receptor source for this set is an adult in good health.

The chain employs TRBV4-2 and TRBJ1-2, with 9 nucleotides matching TRBD1. Germline assignment: CDR1 LGHNA and CDR2 YNFKEQ. V trimming: 3 bases; J trimming: 8 bases; junction bases outside the gene matches: 7. This CDR3 has 14 residues. CDR3 sequence (DNA): TGTGCCAGCAGCCAGGGGGGACAGGGAGAAGGCTACACCTTC. Protein sequence: CASSQGGQGEGYTF.

This sequence joins TRBV27 and TRBJ1-1; D call uncertain. The CDR3 runs 13 residues. V was clipped by 5 bases and J by 4 bases, with 11 bases between them. Germline CDR1 and CDR2: MNHEY and SMNVEV (reference sequence). This CDR3 reads CASSRRRVTEAFF. The CDR3 bases are TGTGCCAGCAGTCGTCGTAGGGTCACTGAAGCTTTCTTT.

The table lists this clone with a count of one. The V and J genes are TRBV7-9 and TRBJ2-7; D tentatively fits TRBD1 or TRBD2 (5 bases each). This CDR3 contains 13 residues. The germline V and J ends were trimmed by 10 bases and 3 bases, with 16 bases remaining between them. From germline, CDR1 is SEHNR and CDR2 FQNEAQ (reference sequence). This CDR3 is CAILRDGDYEQYF. The CDR3 DNA is TGTGCCATCCTCCGGGACGGGGACTACGAGCAGTACTTC.

The J gene is TRBJ1-2, the V gene TRBV30, with D maybe TRBD1 (5 bases). Trimming shortened V by 7 bases and J by 7 bases, and 19 bases separated the two germline ends. This CDR3 is built from 13 residues. Germline lookup yields CDR1 GTSNPN and CDR2 SVGIG (reference sequence). CDR3 bases: TGTGCCTATTCCCGAGGGGAGGGCGGTGGCTACACCTTC. Encoded protein: CAYSRGEGGGYTF. Variable domain in full (rest from reference TRBV30 and TRBJ1-2): SQTIHQWPATLVQPVGSPLSLECTVEGTSNPNLYWYRQAAGRGLQLLFYSVGIGQISSEVPQNLSASRPQDRQFILSSKKLLLSDSGFYLCAYSRGEGGGYTFGSGTRLTVV.

The V call is TRBV5-5, the J call TRBJ1-1, with D unclear. This CDR3 comprises 13 residues. With 1 base removed from V and 4 bases from J, the gap between germline ends came to 8 bases. Per the germline V gene, CDR1 is SGHKS and CDR2 is YYEKEE (reference sequence). In nucleotides, the CDR3 is TGTGCCAGCAGCTTGCGTGGGGTCACTGAAGCTTTCTTT. Translation: CASSLRGVTEAFF.

The chain carries TRBV4-1 and TRBJ2-1, with D unresolved. Germline-derived CDR1 and CDR2 are MGHRA and YSYEKL. V lost 7 bases to trimming and J lost 7 bases, with 17 bases between them. The CDR3 consists of 14 residues. The CDR3 region has the DNA TGCGCCAGCACCACTCCGTGGTCTAAGAATGAGCAGTTCTTC. Translation: CASTTPWSKNEQFF.